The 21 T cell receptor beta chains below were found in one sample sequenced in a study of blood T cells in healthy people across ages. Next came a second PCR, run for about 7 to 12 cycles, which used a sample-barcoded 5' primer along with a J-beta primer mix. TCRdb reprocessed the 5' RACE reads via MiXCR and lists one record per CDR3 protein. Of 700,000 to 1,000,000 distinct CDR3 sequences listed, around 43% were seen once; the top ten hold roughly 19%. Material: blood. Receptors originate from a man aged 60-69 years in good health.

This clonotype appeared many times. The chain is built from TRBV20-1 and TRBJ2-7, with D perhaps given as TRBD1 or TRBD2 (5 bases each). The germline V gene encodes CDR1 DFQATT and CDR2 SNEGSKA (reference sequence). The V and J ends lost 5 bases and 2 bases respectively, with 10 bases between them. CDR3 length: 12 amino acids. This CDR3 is CSAWDRAYEQYF. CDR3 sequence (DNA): TGCAGTGCTTGGGACCGTGCCTACGAGCAGTACTTC.

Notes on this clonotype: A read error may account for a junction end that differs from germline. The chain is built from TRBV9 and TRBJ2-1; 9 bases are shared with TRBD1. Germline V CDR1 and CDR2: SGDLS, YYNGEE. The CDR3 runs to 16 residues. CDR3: CASSPRTGASSNEQFF. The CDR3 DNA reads TGTGCCAGCAGCCCCAGGACAGGGGCCTCCTCCAATGAGCAGTTCTTC.

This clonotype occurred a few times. The CDR3 sequence: CASSQQGPDTQYF. Written as DNA, the CDR3 is TGTGCCAGCAGCCAACAGGGACCAGATACGCAGTATTTT. V gene TRBV3-1 combines with J gene TRBJ2-3, with D perhaps TRBD1 or TRBD2 (5 bases each). Deletions cut 2 bases from V and 4 bases from J, with 7 bases between. CDR1 and CDR2 (germline): LGHDT, YNNKEL (reference sequence). The length of the CDR3 is 13 residues.

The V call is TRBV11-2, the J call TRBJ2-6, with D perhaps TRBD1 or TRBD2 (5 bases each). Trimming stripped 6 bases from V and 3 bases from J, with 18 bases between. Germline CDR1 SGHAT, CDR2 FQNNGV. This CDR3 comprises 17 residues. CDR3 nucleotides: TGTGCCAGCAGACTAAGGGACGGTCATGATGGGGCCAACGTCCTGACTTTC. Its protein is CASRLRDGHDGANVLTF. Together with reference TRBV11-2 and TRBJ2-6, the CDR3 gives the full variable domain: EAGVAQSPRYKIIEKRQSVAFWCNPISGHATLYWYQQILGQGPKLLIQFQNNGVVDDSQLPKDRFSAERLKGVDSTLKIQPAKLEDSAVYLCASRLRDGHDGANVLTFGAGSRLTVL.

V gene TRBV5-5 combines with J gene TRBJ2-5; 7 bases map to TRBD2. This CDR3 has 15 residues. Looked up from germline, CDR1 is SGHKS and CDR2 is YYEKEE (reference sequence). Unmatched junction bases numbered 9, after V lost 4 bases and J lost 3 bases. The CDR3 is CASSRGDAREETQYF. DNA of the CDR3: TGTGCCAGCAGCCGGGGGGATGCGAGGGAAGAGACCCAGTACTTC. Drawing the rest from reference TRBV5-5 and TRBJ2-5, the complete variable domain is DAGVTQSPTHLIKTRGQQVTLRCSPISGHKSVSWYQQVLGQGPQFIFQYYEKEERGRGNFPDRFSARQFPNYSSELNVNALLLGDSALYLCASSRGDAREETQYFGPGTRLLVL.

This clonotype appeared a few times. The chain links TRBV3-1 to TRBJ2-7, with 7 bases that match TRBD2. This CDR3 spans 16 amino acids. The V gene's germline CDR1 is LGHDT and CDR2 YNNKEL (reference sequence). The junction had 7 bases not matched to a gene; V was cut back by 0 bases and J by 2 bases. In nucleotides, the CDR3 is TGTGCCAGCAGCCAAGATGCCAGCGGGGTTCCCTACGAGCAGTACTTC. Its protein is CASSQDASGVPYEQYF.

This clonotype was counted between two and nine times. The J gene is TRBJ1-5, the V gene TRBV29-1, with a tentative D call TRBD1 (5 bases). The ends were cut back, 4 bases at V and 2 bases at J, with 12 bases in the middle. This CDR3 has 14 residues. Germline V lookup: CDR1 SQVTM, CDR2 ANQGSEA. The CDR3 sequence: CSVGQGIGNQPQHF. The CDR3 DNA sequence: TGCAGCGTTGGCCAGGGTATAGGCAATCAGCCCCAGCATTTT.

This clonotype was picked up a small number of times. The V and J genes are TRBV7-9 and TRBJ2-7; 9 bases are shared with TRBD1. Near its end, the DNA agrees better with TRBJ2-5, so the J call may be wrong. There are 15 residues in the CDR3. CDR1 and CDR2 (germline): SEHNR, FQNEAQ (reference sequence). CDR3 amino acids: CASSSGQGFWETQYF. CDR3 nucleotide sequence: TGTGCCAGCAGCTCGGGACAGGGATTTTGGGAGACCCAGTACTTC.

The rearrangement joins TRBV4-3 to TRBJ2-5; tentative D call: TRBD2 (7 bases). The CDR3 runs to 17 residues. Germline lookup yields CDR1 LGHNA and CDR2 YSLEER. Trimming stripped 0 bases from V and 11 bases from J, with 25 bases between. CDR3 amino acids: CASSQDRGGGPRNEQYF. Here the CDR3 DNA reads TGCGCCAGCAGCCAAGATCGTGGGGGGGGCCCTCGGAATGAGCAGTACTTC.

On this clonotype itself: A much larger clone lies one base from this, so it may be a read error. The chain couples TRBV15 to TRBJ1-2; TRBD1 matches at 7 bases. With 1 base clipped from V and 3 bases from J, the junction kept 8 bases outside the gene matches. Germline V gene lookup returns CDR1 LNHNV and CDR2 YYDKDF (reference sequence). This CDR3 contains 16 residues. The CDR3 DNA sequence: TGTGCCACCAGCAGAGGTGGAGGGGGCCTCGACTATGGCTACACCTTC. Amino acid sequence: CATSRGGGGLDYGYTF.

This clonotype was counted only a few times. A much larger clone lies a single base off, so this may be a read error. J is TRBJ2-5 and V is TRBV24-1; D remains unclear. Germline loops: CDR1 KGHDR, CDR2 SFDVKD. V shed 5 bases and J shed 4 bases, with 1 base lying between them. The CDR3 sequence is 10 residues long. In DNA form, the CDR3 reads TGTGCCACCAGTGGAGAGACCCAGTACTTC. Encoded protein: CATSGETQYF.

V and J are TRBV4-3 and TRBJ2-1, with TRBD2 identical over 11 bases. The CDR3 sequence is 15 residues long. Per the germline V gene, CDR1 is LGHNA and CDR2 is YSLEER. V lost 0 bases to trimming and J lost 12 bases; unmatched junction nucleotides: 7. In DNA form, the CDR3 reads TGCGCCAGCAGCCAAGATTTACTAGCGGGGGTAGGGCAGTTCTTC. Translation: CASSQDLLAGVGQFF.

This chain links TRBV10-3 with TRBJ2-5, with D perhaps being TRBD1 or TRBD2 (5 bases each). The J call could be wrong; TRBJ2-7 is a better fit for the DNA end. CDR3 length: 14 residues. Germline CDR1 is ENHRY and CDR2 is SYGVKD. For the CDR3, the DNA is TGTGCCATCAGTGCGGGGCACCAAGGCGACGAGCAGTACTTC. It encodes CAISAGHQGDEQYF.

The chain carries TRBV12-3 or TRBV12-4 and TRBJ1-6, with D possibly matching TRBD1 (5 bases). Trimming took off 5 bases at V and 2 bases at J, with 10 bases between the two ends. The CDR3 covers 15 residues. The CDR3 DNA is TGTGCCAGCAGTCTGGACATGGCCTATAATTCACCCCTCCACTTT. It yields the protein CASSLDMAYNSPLHF.

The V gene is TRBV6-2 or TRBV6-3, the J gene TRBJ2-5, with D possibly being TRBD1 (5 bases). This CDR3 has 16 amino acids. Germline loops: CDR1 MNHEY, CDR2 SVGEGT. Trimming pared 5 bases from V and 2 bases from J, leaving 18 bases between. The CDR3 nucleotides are TGTGCCAGCAGTACCAGACAGACACCAGTTCAAGAGACCCAGTACTTC. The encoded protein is CASSTRQTPVQETQYF.

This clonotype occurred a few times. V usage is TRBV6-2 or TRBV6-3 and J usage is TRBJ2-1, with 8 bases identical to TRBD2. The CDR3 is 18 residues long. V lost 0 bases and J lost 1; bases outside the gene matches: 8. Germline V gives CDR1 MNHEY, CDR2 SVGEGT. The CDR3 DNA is TGTGCCAGCAGTTACTCGAGGAGGGCGGGGGGTTCCTACAATGAGCAGTTCTTC. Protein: CASSYSRRAGGSYNEQFF.

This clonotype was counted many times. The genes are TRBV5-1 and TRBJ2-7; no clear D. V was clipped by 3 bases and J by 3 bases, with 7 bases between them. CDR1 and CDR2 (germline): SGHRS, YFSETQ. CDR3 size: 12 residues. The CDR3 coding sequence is TGCGCCAGCAGCTCTGGGTACTACGAGCAGTACTTC. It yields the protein CASSSGYYEQYF.

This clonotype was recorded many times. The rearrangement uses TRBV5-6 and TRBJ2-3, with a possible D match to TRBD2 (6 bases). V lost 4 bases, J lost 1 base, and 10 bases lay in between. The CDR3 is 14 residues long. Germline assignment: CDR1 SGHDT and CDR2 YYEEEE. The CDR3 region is CASSPTGGTDTQYF. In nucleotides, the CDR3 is TGTGCCAGCAGCCCGACGGGGGGCACAGATACGCAGTATTTT.

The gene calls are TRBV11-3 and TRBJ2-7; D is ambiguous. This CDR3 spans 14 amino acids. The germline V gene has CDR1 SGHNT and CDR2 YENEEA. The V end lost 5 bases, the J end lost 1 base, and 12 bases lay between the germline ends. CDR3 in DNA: TGTGCCAGCAGCACCAGACTGACATCCTACGAGCAGTACTTC. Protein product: CASSTRLTSYEQYF.

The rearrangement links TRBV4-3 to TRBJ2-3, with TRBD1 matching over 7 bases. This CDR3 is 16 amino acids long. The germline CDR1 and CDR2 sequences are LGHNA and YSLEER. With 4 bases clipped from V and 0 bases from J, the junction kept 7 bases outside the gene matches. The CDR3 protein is CASSPGLDRSTDTQYF. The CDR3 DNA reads TGCGCCAGCAGCCCTGGTCTGGACAGGAGCACAGATACGCAGTATTTT.

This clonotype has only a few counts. Here the CDR3 reads CASSADSRLQETQYF. The CDR3 DNA reads TGTGCCAGCAGCGCGGACAGCCGACTCCAAGAGACCCAGTACTTC. This chain uses TRBV9 with TRBJ2-5; possible D gene TRBD1, 6 bases. Germline V CDR1 and CDR2: SGDLS, YYNGEE. V was clipped by 3 bases and J by 1 base, with 13 bases between them. The CDR3 is made up of 15 amino acids.